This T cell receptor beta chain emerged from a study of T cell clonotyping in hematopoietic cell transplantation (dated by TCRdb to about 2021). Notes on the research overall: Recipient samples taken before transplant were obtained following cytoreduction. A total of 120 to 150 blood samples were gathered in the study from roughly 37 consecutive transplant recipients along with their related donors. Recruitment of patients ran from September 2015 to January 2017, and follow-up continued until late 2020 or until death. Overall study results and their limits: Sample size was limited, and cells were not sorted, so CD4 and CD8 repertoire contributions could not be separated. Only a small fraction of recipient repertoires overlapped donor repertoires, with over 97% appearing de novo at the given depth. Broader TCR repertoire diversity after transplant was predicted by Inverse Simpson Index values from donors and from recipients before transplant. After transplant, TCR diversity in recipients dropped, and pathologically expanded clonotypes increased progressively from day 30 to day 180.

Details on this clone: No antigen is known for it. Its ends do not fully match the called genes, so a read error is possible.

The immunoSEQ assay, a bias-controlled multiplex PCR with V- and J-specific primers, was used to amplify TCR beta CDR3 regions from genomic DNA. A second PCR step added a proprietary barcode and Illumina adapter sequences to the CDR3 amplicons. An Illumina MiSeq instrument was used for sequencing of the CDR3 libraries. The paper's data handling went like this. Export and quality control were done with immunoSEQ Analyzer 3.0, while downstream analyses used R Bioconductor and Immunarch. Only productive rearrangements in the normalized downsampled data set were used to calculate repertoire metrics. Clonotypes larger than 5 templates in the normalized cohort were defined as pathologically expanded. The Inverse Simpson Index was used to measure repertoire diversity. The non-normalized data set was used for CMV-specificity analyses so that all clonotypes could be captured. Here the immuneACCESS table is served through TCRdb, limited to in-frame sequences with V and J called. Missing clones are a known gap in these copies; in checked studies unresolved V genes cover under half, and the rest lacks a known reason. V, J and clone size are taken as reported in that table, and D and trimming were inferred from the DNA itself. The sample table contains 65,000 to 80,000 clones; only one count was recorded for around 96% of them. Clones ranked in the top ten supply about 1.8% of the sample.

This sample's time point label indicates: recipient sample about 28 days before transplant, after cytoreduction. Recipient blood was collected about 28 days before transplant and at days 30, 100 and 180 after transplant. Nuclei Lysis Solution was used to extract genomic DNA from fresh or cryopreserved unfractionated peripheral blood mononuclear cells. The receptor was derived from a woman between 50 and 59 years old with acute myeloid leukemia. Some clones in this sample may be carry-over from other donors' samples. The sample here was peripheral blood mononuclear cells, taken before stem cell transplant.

The nucleotide sequence is given as TGTACCAGCACTCGACAGTATAGCAATCAGCCCCAGCATTTT. The translation is CTSTRQYSNQPQHF. The chain couples TRBV6-1 to TRBJ1-5; TRBD1 might be the D gene, on 5 matching bases. Sequences MNHNS (CDR1) and SASEGT (CDR2) are obtained from the germline V gene. Spanning cysteine to phenylalanine, the CDR3 consists of 14 amino acids. Only the CDR3 region is kept as DNA, spanning 42 bases read in frame from base 1.